Following are 21 T cell receptor beta chains from one sample sequenced in a study of blood T cell repertoires in COVID-19. The repertoire was sequenced with immunoSEQ multiplex PCR; TCRdb's copy has only in-frame clones and lacks some. The table has about 320,000 clones, 85% seen once; the top ten hold over 1.5%. Material for sequencing was PBMCs or T cells enriched from blood (not recorded which). These receptor sequences come from a woman aged 25-40 years who had been exposed to COVID-19.

In this sample, this clone turned up once. The chain joins TRBV7-3 to TRBJ1-6, with 9 bases identical to TRBD1. The J segment lost 10 bases and the V segment lost 2 bases, leaving 6 bases of the junction unmatched. The CDR3 extends over 15 amino acids. Germline CDR1 reads SGHTA; CDR2 reads FQGTGA. CDR3 in DNA: TGTGCCAGCAGCTTACAGGGACAGGGCGGATCACCCCTCCACTTT. The encoded protein is CASSLQGQGGSPLHF.

The chain is built from TRBV6-5 and TRBJ2-7; possibly TRBD2 for D (5 bases). V gave up 3 bases and J gave up 4 bases, with 19 bases separating them. CDR1 is MNHEY and CDR2 is SVGAGI in the germline V gene. This CDR3 has 16 amino acids. The CDR3 here is CASSYAGGPETYEQYF. The CDR3 DNA sequence: TGTGCCAGCAGTTATGCGGGCGGACCCGAGACGTACGAGCAGTACTTC.

This clone was seen just once. The J gene is TRBJ1-1, the V gene TRBV24-1, with unresolved D. This CDR3 comprises 13 residues. Germline lookup yields CDR1 KGHDR and CDR2 SFDVKD. Between the trimmed V and J ends, which lost 4 bases and 1 base, there was a span of 6 bases. Here the CDR3 reads CATSDLQNTEAFF. In DNA form, the CDR3 reads TGTGCCACCAGTGACTTACAGAACACTGAAGCTTTCTTT.

The chain carries TRBV2 and TRBJ1-1, with a possible D match to TRBD1 (5 bases). This CDR3 region has 13 residues. Per germline, CDR1 SNHLY and CDR2 FYNNEI. The V gene lost 4 bases and the J gene lost 0 bases, with 6 bases spanning the gap. This CDR3 is CASSGQLNTEAFF. The CDR3 DNA is TGTGCCAGCAGTGGACAGCTGAACACTGAAGCTTTCTTT. The whole variable domain, remainder taken from reference TRBV2 and TRBJ1-1, is EPEVTQTPSHQVTQMGQEVILRCVPISNHLYFYWYRQILGQKVEFLVSFYNNEISEKSEIFDDQFSVERPDGSNFTLKIRSTKLEDSAMYFCASSGQLNTEAFFGQGTRLTVV.

V is TRBV28 and J is TRBJ2-7; D gene unclear. The CDR3 is made up of 13 amino acids. V was cut by 8 bases and J by 0 bases, with 11 bases left in between. Germline CDR1 is MDHEN and CDR2 is SYDVKM. The CDR3: CASRESSSYEQYF. The CDR3 DNA sequence: TGTGCCAGCCGTGAGAGTAGCTCCTACGAGCAGTACTTC.

The chain joins TRBV7-3 to TRBJ2-6; 7 bases map to TRBD1. The junction had 6 bases not matched to a gene; V was cut back by 5 bases and J by 2 bases. Germline CDR1 and CDR2: SGHTA and FQGTGA. The CDR3 spans 16 residues. Here the CDR3 reads CASSKQGQAGANVLTF. The DNA for the CDR3 is TGTGCCAGCAGCAAACAGGGGCAGGCTGGGGCCAACGTCCTGACTTTC.

This clone was detected a few times. This rearrangement joins TRBV5-4 to TRBJ2-3, with TRBD2 matching over 10 bases. The CDR3 has 17 residues. V lost 4 bases to trimming and J lost 0 bases; unmatched junction nucleotides: 8. Germline V gene lookup returns CDR1 SGHNT and CDR2 YYREEE (reference sequence). The CDR3 DNA sequence: TGTGCCAGCAGCCTTCGACTAGCGGGCACTAGCACAGATACGCAGTATTTT. Its protein is CASSLRLAGTSTDTQYF.

A few counts support this clone. The gene calls are TRBV5-5 and TRBJ1-5; D might be TRBD1 (6 bases). CDR3 length equals 15 residues. V was shortened by 1 base and J by 2 bases, with 10 bases between the two germline ends. Germline CDR1 and CDR2: SGHKS and YYEKEE (reference sequence). The CDR3 is CASSLNRDGNQPQHF. Written as DNA, the CDR3 is TGTGCCAGCAGCTTGAACAGGGATGGCAATCAGCCCCAGCATTTT.

This chain links TRBV6-5 with TRBJ2-3; 7 nucleotides line up with TRBD1. This CDR3 is built from 15 residues. Germline V gene lookup returns CDR1 MNHEY and CDR2 SVGAGI. V lost 4 bases to trimming and J lost 2 bases; unmatched junction nucleotides: 6. The CDR3: CASSFTTGATDTQYF. CDR3 DNA: TGTGCCAGCAGTTTTACCACAGGGGCCACAGATACGCAGTATTTT.

This chain uses TRBV24-1 with TRBJ2-5; 8 bases line up with TRBD2. Germline-derived CDR1 and CDR2 are KGHDR and SFDVKD. This CDR3 is built from 18 residues. The V gene end was trimmed by 4 bases and the J gene end by 5 bases; junction bases not matched to a gene: 17. The CDR3 loop reads CATSENGLAGSTSETQYF. CDR3 DNA sequence: TGTGCCACCAGTGAAAATGGACTAGCAGGATCGACCTCGGAGACCCAGTACTTC.

This chain connects TRBV2 to TRBJ1-3; no definite D call. V lost 9 bases, J lost 0 bases, and 12 bases lay in between. The CDR3 has 14 amino acids. Germline loops: CDR1 SNHLY, CDR2 FYNNEI. CDR3 region: CARLAPFSGNTIYF. DNA for the CDR3: TGTGCCAGATTAGCCCCGTTCTCTGGAAACACCATATATTTT. Using reference TRBV2 and TRBJ1-3 for the parts outside the CDR3, the full variable domain is EPEVTQTPSHQVTQMGQEVILRCVPISNHLYFYWYRQILGQKVEFLVSFYNNEISEKSEIFDDQFSVERPDGSNFTLKIRSTKLEDSAMYFCARLAPFSGNTIYFGEGSWLTVV.

V is TRBV7-2 and J is TRBJ2-7, with D perhaps matching TRBD1 (5 bases). Germline loops: CDR1 SGHTA, CDR2 FQGNSA. The CDR3 covers 13 residues. The V end was cut by 3 bases, the J end by 5 bases, with 11 bases between. CDR3 residues: CASSLFRVNEQYF. CDR3 DNA sequence: TGTGCCAGCAGCTTGTTCAGGGTGAACGAGCAGTACTTC.

The V call is TRBV5-1, the J call TRBJ2-1, with TRBD2 matching 7 bases. The germline V gene has CDR1 SGHRS and CDR2 YFSETQ. J was trimmed by 9 bases and V by 2 bases; bases with no gene match: 11. CDR3 length: 15 amino acids. The CDR3 DNA follows: TGCGCCAGCAGCTTCGGTGGCGGGGGAGGTACTGAGCAGTTCTTC. It yields the protein CASSFGGGGGTEQFF. The full variable domain, its missing parts supplied by reference TRBV5-1 and TRBJ2-1, is KAGVTQTPRYLIKTRGQQVTLSCSPISGHRSVSWYQQTPGQGLQFLFEYFSETQRNKGNFPGRFSGRQFSNSRSEMNVSTLELGDSALYLCASSFGGGGGTEQFFGPGTRLTVL.

The rearrangement links TRBV5-1 to TRBJ1-1; D possibly corresponds to TRBD1 (5 bases). The CDR3 totals 15 residues. From germline, CDR1 is SGHRS and CDR2 YFSETQ. Trimming shortened V by 3 bases and J by 6 bases, and 18 bases separated the two germline ends. This CDR3 reads CASSWTDGGTSEAFF. The DNA of the CDR3 is TGCGCCAGCAGCTGGACCGACGGGGGGACGTCTGAAGCTTTCTTT.

This clone was picked up one time. V is TRBV19 and J is TRBJ1-5; the match to TRBD1 covers 10 bases. The J segment lost 2 bases and the V segment lost 3 bases, leaving 7 bases of the junction unmatched. Germline V lookup: CDR1 LNHDA, CDR2 SQIVND (reference sequence). CDR3 length: 17 amino acids. The CDR3, as DNA: TGTGCCAGTAGTATGGGGACAGGGGTCTGGGGCAATCAGCCCCAGCATTTT. Its protein is CASSMGTGVWGNQPQHF.

This chain joins TRBV7-9 and TRBJ1-1, with TRBD1 matching 8 bases. Germline values: CDR1 SEHNR, CDR2 FQNEAQ (reference sequence). This CDR3 contains 14 residues. The V gene end was trimmed by 2 bases and the J gene end by 5 bases; junction bases not matched to a gene: 4. CDR3 DNA: TGTGCCAGCAGCTTAATGACAGGGGTAACTGAAGCTTTCTTT. This translates into CASSLMTGVTEAFF.

The chain uses TRBV9 and TRBJ2-7; no definite D call. V shed 0 bases and J shed 2 bases, with 12 bases lying between them. Germline V gives CDR1 SGDLS, CDR2 YYNGEE. The CDR3 sequence is 15 residues long. The CDR3 loop is CASSVEPQAAYEQYF. The CDR3, as DNA: TGTGCCAGCAGCGTAGAGCCCCAGGCTGCCTACGAGCAGTACTTC. Full variable domain (missing parts from reference TRBV9 and TRBJ2-7): DSGVTQTPKHLITATGQRVTLRCSPRSGDLSVYWYQQSLDQGLQFLIQYYNGEERAKGNILERFSAQQFPDLHSELNLSSLELGDSALYFCASSVEPQAAYEQYFGPGTRLTVT.

The chain is built from TRBV3-1 (or the pseudogene TRBV3-2) and TRBJ2-7; possible D gene TRBD2, 7 bases. There are 14 residues in the CDR3. Germline CDR1 LGHDT, CDR2 YNNKEL (reference sequence). V gave up 4 bases and J gave up 3 bases, with 13 bases separating them. The CDR3 nucleotides read TGTGCCAGCAGCCGGGAGGGGGAAAGCTACGAGCAGTACTTC. This sequence encodes CASSREGESYEQYF.

This chain links TRBV5-1 with TRBJ2-3, with TRBD2 identical over 7 bases. Germline loops: CDR1 SGHRS, CDR2 YFSETQ. This CDR3 has 14 amino acids. Losses at the gene ends were 5 bases for V and 0 bases for J; bases not matched to a gene: 3. CDR3 residues: CASSLAASTDTQYF. The CDR3 DNA sequence: TGCGCCAGCAGTCTAGCGGCCAGCACAGATACGCAGTATTTT.

As DNA, the CDR3 is TGTGCCAGCAGCTTGGAACAGGCTGGGCAGTACTTC. Encoded protein: CASSLEQAGQYF. This chain uses TRBV5-4 with TRBJ2-7, with D possibly being TRBD1 (5 bases). Germline V gene sequence: CDR1 SGHNT, CDR2 YYREEE (reference sequence). Deletions cut 0 bases from V and 9 bases from J, with 10 bases between. The CDR3 contains 12 residues.

This clone was seen a handful of times. The V gene is TRBV25-1, the J gene TRBJ1-2, with 7 bases that match TRBD1. Germline CDR1 and CDR2: MGHDK and SYGVNS. V was clipped by 0 bases and J by 2 bases; unmatched bases: 6. The CDR3 is 16 amino acids. In DNA, the CDR3 is TGTGCCAGCAGTGAATATAATCAGGGACAGAACTATGGCTACACCTTC. It is translated as CASSEYNQGQNYGYTF.